The 10 T cell receptor beta chains in this list originate from one sample, sequenced in a study of PD-1 blockade in mismatch repair-deficient tumors. Clones were read by immunoSEQ multiplex PCR, and TCRdb kept only the in-frame ones, dropping some. The sample lists about 68,000 clones, approximately 82% seen once, with about 5% in the top ten. The source was peripheral blood, collected 2 weeks after starting pembrolizumab. These receptor sequences come from an adult with mismatch repair-deficient cancer.

CDR3 amino acids: CASSQGIEGYTF. Here the CDR3 DNA reads TGTGCCAGCAGCCAAGGCATAGAAGGCTACACCTTC. This rearrangement joins TRBV14 to TRBJ1-2; the D is unclear. Looked up from germline, CDR1 is SGHDN and CDR2 is FVKESK. The CDR3 is made up of 12 amino acids. The V gene lost 1 base and the J gene lost 8 bases, with 8 bases spanning the gap.

This clone was counted once. The chain carries TRBV10-1 and TRBJ2-7; D might be TRBD2 (5 bases). Germline assignment: CDR1 WNHNN and CDR2 SYGVQD (reference sequence). V lost 1 base, J lost 0 bases, and 16 bases lay in between. The CDR3 loop spans 17 amino acids. The CDR3 bases are TGCGCCAGCAGTGAGTTGGGCCGGGATCTCAGCTCCTACGAGCAGTACTTC. This codes for CASSELGRDLSSYEQYF.

This clone was seen only once. This chain links TRBV28 with TRBJ2-2; 12 nucleotides align to TRBD1. This CDR3 is 16 amino acids long. The V segment lost 9 bases and the J segment 6 bases; nucleotides outside the gene matches: 11. Germline CDR1 and CDR2: MDHEN and SYDVKM. CDR3 coding DNA: TGTGCCAGTATACGGGACAGGGGGCGGGATTCCGGGGAGCTGTTTTTT. Translated, it gives CASIRDRGRDSGELFF.

This clone was counted once. Here the CDR3 reads CASSQRDGIYTEAFF. Written as DNA, the CDR3 is TGCGCCAGCAGCCAGAGAGACGGAATATACACTGAAGCTTTCTTT. The chain is built from TRBV5-1 and TRBJ1-1; D gene unclear. Germline V gives CDR1 SGHRS, CDR2 YFSETQ. The CDR3 contains 15 residues. The V end was cut by 4 bases, the J end by 3 bases, with 16 bases between.

This chain uses TRBV7-2 with TRBJ2-7; possible D gene TRBD1, 6 bases. The germline CDR1 and CDR2 sequences are SGHTA and FQGNSA. Deletions cut 2 bases from V and 3 bases from J, with 14 bases between. CDR3 size: 15 residues. This CDR3 is CASSLRGGRIYEQYF. For the CDR3, the DNA is TGTGCCAGCAGCTTACGTGGGGGCCGGATCTACGAGCAGTACTTC.

This sequence joins TRBV5-1 and TRBJ1-4, with D perhaps matching TRBD1 (5 bases). V gave up 0 bases and J gave up 3 bases, with 9 bases separating them. Germline V gives CDR1 SGHRS, CDR2 YFSETQ. The CDR3 runs 15 residues. The chain's CDR3 is CASSLAGTANEKLFF. The CDR3 region has the DNA TGCGCCAGCAGCTTGGCTGGGACGGCTAATGAAAAACTGTTTTTT.

The rearrangement links TRBV2 to TRBJ1-2; D is unclear. This CDR3 is built from 12 residues. From germline, CDR1 is SNHLY and CDR2 FYNNEI. V lost 10 bases, J lost 5 bases, and 14 bases lay in between. In nucleotides, the CDR3 is TGTGCCACCCTGCAAGGCGGGTATGGCTACACCTTC. As protein: CATLQGGYGYTF.

This clone was observed a handful of times. This rearrangement joins TRBV27 to TRBJ2-7; D not certain. Germline CDR1 MNHEY, CDR2 SMNVEV (reference sequence). Trimming removed 5 bases from V and 2 bases from J, with 7 bases in between. This CDR3 is built from 12 residues. The CDR3 DNA follows: TGTGCCAGCAGTCAACCTCCCTACGAGCAGTACTTC. Protein sequence: CASSQPPYEQYF.

This clone was counted only a few times. V usage is TRBV19 and J usage is TRBJ2-7; tentatively, D is TRBD1 (5 bases). This CDR3 has 13 amino acids. The germline gives CDR1 LNHDA, CDR2 SQIVND (reference sequence). Trimming pared 7 bases from V and 5 bases from J, leaving 15 bases between. This chain's CDR3 is CASKGQGLNEQYF. The DNA of the CDR3 is TGTGCCAGTAAAGGGCAGGGATTAAACGAGCAGTACTTC.

Only a few counts were recorded for this clone. V and J are TRBV4-3 and TRBJ2-1, with a tentative D call TRBD2 (6 bases). The germline V gene encodes CDR1 LGHNA and CDR2 YSLEER. The CDR3 runs 13 residues. The V end was cut by 5 bases, the J end by 3 bases, with 8 bases between. CDR3 DNA: TGCGCCAGCAGCGAGGACTACTACAATGAGCAGTTCTTC. Translation gives CASSEDYYNEQFF.